Reported below is one T cell receptor beta chain. What it binds is unknown. Looked up from germline, CDR1 is MGHRA and CDR2 is YSYEKL. The CDR3 has 14 residues. The sample is drawn from a study of shared clonotypes between healthy human individuals. CD8 cells classed as naive were CD45RO-negative and positively selected for CCR7, excluding terminally differentiated effector memory CD45RA+ cells. Study-wide results and caveats: Sampling used blood alone; tissue repertoires probably differ.

Using immunoSEQ multiplex PCR, the repertoire was profiled, and TCRdb retains in-frame clones only, with some absent. The repertoire has 660,000 or so clones, approximately 96% of them found once; the top ten carry around 0.1%. Sequencing was done on a sample of naive CD8+ T cells sorted from blood. The V call is TRBV4-1, the J call TRBJ2-5, with no clear D. The better agreement between TRBJ2-7 and the DNA end casts doubt on the J call. The clonotype was recovered from a woman between 25 and 40 years old in good health. CDR3 loop: CASSHTRIGDEQYF. The CDR3 coding sequence is TGCGCCAGCAGCCACACCCGTATCGGAGACGAGCAGTACTTC.